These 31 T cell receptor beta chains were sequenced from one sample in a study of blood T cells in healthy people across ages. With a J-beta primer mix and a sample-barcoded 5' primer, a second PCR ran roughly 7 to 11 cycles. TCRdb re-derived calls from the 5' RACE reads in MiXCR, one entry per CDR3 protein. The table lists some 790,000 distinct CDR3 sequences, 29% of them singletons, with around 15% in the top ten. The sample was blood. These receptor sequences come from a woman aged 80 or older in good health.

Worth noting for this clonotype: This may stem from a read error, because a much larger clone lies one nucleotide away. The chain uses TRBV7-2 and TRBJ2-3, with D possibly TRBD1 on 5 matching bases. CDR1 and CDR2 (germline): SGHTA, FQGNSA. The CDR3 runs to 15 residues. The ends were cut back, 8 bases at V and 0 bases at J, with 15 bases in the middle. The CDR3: CASFQGARSTDTQYF. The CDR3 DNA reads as TGTGCCAGCTTCCAAGGGGCACGGAGCACAGATACGCAGTATTTT.

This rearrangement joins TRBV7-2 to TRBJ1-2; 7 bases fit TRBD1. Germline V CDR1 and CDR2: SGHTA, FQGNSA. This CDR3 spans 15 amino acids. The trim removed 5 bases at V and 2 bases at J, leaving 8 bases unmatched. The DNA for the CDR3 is TGTGCCAGCAGCCCATTATCGACAGGGAACTATGGCTACACCTTC. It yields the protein CASSPLSTGNYGYTF.

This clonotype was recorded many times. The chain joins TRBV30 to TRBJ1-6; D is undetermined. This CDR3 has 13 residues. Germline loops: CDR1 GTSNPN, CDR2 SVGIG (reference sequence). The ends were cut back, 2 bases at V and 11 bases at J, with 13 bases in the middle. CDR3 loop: CAWSSPGGTPLHF. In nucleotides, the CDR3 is TGTGCCTGGAGTTCCCCCGGCGGGACACCCCTCCACTTT.

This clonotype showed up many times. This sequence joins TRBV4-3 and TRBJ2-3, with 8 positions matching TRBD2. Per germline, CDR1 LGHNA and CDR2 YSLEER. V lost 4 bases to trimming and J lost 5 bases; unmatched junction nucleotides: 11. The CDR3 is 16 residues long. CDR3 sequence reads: CASSPAAGGRGDTQYF. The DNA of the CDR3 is TGCGCCAGCAGCCCAGCGGCGGGGGGCAGAGGAGATACGCAGTATTTT.

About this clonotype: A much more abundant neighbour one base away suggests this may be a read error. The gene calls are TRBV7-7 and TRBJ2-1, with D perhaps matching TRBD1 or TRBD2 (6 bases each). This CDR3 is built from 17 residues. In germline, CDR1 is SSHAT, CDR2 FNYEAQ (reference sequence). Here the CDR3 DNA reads TGTACTAGCAGCCCAAGGGCAGGGGCGAGCTCCTACAATGAGCAGTTCTTC. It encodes CTSSPRAGASSYNEQFF.

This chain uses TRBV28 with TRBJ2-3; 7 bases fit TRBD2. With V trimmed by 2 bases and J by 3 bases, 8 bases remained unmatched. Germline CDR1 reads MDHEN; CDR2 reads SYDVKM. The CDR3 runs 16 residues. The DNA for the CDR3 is TGTGCCAGCAGTTTAATGGGGGGGAGTTCTACAGATACGCAGTATTTT. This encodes CASSLMGGSSTDTQYF.

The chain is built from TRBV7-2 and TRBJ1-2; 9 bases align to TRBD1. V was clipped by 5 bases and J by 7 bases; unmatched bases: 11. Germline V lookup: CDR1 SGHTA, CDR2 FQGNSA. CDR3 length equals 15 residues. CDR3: CASSPIHRGLVGYTF. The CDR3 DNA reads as TGTGCCAGCAGCCCGATTCACAGGGGGCTTGTTGGCTACACCTTC.

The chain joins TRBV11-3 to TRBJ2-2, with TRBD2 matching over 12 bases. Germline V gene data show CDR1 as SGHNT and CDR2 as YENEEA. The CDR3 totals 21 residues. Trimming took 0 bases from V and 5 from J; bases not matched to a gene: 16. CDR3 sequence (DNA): TGTGCCAGCAGCTTAGATAGCGCGGGACTAGCGGGCCGTCGCTATACCGGGGAGCTGTTTTTT. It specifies CASSLDSAGLAGRRYTGELFF.

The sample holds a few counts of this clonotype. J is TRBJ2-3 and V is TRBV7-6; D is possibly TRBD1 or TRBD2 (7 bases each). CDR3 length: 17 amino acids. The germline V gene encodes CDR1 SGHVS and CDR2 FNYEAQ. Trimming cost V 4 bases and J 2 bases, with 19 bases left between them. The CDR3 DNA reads TGTGCCAGCAGCTCTAAACAGGGGAGGGTCGCCACAGATACGCAGTATTTT. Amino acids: CASSSKQGRVATDTQYF.

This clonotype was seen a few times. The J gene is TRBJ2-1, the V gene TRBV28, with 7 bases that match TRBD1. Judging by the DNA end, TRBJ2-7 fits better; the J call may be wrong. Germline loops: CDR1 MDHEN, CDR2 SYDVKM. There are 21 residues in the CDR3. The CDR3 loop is CASSLPARQGPELASYNEQYF. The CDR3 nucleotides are TGTGCCAGCAGTTTACCCGCTCGACAGGGCCCAGAGCTGGCCTCCTACAATGAGCAGTACTTC.

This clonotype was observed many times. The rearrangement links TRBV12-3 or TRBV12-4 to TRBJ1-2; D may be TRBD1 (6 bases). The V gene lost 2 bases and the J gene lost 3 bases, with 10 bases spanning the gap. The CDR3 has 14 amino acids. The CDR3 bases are TGTGCCAGCAGTTTAAAGGGGGACGACTATGGCTACACCTTC. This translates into CASSLKGDDYGYTF.

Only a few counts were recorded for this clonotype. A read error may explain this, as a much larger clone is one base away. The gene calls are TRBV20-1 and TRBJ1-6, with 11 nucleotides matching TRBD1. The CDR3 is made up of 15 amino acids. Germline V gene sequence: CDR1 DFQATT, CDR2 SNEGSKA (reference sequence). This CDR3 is CSASQGQGANSPRHF. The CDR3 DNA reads TGCAGTGCTAGCCAAGGACAGGGGGCGAATTCACCCCGCCACTTT.

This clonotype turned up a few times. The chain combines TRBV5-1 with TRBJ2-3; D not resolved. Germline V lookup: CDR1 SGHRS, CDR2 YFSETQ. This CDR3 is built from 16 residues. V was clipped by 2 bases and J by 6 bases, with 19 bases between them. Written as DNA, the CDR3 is TGCGCCAGCAGCTTCGTGAGGAACAGCCATACGGATACGCAGTATTTT. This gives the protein CASSFVRNSHTDTQYF.

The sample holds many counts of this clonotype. The CDR3 region has the DNA TGTGCCAGCAGCCAAGGGAACGGTGAGCAGTACTTC. Translating it yields CASSQGNGEQYF. The chain combines TRBV14 with TRBJ2-7; D gene ambiguous. Trimming stripped 1 base from V and 7 bases from J, with 8 bases between. There are 12 residues in the CDR3. Per germline, CDR1 SGHDN and CDR2 FVKESK.

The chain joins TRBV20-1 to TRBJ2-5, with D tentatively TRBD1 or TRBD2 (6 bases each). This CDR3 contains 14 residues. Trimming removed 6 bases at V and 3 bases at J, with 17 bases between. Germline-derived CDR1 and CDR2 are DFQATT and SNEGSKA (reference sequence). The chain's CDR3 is CSATGALSKETQYF. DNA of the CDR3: TGCAGTGCCACGGGGGCGCTCTCCAAAGAGACCCAGTACTTC.

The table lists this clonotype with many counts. The CDR3 DNA follows: TGTGCCAGCAAAGAAGACAGGACGAGCACAGATACGCAGTATTTT. The encoded protein is CASKEDRTSTDTQYF. V and J are TRBV6-2 or TRBV6-3 and TRBJ2-3, with D tentatively TRBD1 (6 bases). The V end was cut by 7 bases, the J end by 0 bases, with 14 bases between. The CDR3 covers 15 residues. Per the germline V gene, CDR1 is MNHEY and CDR2 is SVGEGT.

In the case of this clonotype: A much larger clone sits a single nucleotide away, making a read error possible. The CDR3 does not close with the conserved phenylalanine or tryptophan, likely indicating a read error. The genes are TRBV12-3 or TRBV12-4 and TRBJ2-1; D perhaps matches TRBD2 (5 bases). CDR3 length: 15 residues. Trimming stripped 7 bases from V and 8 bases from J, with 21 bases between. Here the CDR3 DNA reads TGTGCCAGCACCACACGGAGAGGGTTTGGCCATGAGCAGTTCTGC. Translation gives CASTTRRGFGHEQFC.

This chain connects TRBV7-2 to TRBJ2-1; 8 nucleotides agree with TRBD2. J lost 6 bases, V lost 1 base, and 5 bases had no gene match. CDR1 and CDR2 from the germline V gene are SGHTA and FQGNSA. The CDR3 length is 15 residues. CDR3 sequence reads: CASSLEGLVFNEQFF. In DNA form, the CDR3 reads TGTGCCAGCAGCTTAGAGGGACTAGTATTCAATGAGCAGTTCTTC. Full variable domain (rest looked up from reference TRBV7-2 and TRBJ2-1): GAGVSQSPSNKVTEKGKDVELRCDPISGHTALYWYRQSLGQGLEFLIYFQGNSAPDKSGLPSDRFSAERTGGSVSTLTIQRTQQEDSAVYLCASSLEGLVFNEQFFGPGTRLTVL.

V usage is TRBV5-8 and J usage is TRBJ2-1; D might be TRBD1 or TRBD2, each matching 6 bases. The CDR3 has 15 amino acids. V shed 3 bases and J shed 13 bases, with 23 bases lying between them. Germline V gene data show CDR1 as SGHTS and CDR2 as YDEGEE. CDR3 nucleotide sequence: TGTGCCAGCAGCTCGGGGGCAGTCCCTCAAGAGACCCAGTTCTTC. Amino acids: CASSSGAVPQETQFF.

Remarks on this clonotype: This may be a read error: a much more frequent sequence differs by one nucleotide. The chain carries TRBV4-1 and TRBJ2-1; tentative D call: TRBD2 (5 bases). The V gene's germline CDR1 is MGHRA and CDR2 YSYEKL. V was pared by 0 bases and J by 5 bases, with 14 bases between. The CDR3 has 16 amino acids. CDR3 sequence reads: CASSQDPSGRHNEQFF. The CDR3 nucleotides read TGCGCCAGCAGCCAAGATCCAAGCGGAAGACACAATGAGCAGTTCTTC.

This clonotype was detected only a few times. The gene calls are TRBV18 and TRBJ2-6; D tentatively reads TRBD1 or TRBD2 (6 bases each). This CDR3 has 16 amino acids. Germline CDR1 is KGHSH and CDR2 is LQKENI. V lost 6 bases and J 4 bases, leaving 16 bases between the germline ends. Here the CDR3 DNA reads TGTGCCAGCTCGATAAGAGGGGGGTCCGGGGCCAACGTCCTGACTTTC. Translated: CASSIRGGSGANVLTF.

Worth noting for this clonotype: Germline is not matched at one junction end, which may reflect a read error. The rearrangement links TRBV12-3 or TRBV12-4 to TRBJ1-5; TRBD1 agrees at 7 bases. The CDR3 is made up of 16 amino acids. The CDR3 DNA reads TGCGCCAGCAGTTTAGGGACAGCCCCCGGCAATCAGCCCCAGCATTTT. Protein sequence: CASSLGTAPGNQPQHF.

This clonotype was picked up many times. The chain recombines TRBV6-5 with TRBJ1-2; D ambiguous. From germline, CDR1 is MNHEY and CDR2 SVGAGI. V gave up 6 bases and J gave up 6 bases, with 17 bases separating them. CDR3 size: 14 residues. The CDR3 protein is CASSHPGRRHGYTF. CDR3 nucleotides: TGTGCCAGCAGCCACCCTGGGAGGCGTCATGGCTACACCTTC.

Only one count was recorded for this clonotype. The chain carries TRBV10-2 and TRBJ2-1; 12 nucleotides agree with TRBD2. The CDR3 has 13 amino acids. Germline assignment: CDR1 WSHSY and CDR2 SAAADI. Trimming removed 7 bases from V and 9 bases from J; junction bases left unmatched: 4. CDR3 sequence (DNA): TGCGCCAGCAAGACTAGCGGGGGCGGTGAGCAGTTCTTC. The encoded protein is CASKTSGGGEQFF.

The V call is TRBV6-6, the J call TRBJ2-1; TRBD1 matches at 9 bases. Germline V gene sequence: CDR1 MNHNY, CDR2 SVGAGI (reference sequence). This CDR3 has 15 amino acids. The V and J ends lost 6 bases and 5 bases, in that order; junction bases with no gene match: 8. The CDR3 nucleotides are TGTGCCAGCAGCCTACCGGGACAGGGTAACAATGAGCAGTTCTTC. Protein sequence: CASSLPGQGNNEQFF.

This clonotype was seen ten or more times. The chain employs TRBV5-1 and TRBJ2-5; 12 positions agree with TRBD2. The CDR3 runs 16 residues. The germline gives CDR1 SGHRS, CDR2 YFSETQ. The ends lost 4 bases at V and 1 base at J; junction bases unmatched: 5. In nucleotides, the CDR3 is TGCGCCAGCAGCCCCGGACTAGCGGGGAGCCAAGAGACCCAGTACTTC. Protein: CASSPGLAGSQETQYF.

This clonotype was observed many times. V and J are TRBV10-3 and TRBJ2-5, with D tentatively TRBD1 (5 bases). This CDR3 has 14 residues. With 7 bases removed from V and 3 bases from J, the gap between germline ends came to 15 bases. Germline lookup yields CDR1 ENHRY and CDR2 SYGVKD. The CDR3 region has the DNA TGTGCCATCATAAAAGGAGCGACAGAAGAGACCCAGTACTTC. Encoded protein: CAIIKGATEETQYF.

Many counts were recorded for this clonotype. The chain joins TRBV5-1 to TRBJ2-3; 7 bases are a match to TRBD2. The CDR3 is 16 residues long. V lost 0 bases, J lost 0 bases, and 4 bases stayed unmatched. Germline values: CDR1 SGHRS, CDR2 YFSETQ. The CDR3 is CASSLERGLSTDTQYF. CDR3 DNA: TGCGCCAGCAGCTTGGAGCGGGGCCTTAGCACAGATACGCAGTATTTT.

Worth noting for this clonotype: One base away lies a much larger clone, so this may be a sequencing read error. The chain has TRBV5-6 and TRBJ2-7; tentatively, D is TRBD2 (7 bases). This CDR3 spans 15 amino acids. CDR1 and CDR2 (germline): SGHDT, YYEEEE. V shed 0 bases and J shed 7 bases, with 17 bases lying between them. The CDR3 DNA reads TGTGCCAGCAGCTTGGAGGGGGGGACCTACAATGAGCAGTACTTC. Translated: CASSLEGGTYNEQYF.

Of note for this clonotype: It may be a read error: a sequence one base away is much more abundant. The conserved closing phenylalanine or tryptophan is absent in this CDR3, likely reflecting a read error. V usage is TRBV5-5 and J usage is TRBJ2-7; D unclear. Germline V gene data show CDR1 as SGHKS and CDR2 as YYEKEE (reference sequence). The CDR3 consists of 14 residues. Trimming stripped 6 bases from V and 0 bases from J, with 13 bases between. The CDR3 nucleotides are TGTGCCAGCAACCCCGCAGGTTCCTCCTACGAGCAGTACTGC. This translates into CASNPAGSSYEQYC.

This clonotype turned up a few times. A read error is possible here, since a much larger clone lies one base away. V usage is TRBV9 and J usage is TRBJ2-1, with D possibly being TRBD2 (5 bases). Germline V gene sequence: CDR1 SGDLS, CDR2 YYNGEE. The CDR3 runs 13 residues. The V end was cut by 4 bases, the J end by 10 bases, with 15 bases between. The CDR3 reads CASSPPGVREQFF. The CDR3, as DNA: TGTGCCAGCAGCCCCCCCGGGGTGAGGGAGCAGTTCTTC.